A selection of T cell receptor beta chains follows, all from one sample in a study of OX40 agonist ivuxolimab in advanced cancers. TCRdb's copy holds only in-frame clones and misses some; the assay was immunoSEQ multiplex PCR. The sample comprises around 100,000 clones, 75% to 95% of which are singletons, and roughly 0.31% rests with the top ten. The sample was CD4+ or CD8+ T cells sorted from blood, taken in a trial of the OX40 agonist ivuxolimab. These receptors were taken from an adult with an advanced solid tumor such as melanoma, head and neck, liver or kidney cancer. Each CDR3 is given with its conserved first and last residue. D genes are given only for firm matches. The size of a clone is reported for some rows only, either as once, few or many, or as a class for expanded clones.

NA	TRBD2	TRBV9	TRBJ2-1	CASSVAGGPNEQFF	TGTGCCAGCAGCGTAGCGGGAGGGCCCAATGAGCAGTTCTTC
NA	NA	TRBV15	TRBJ2-7	CATSRDPSSYEQYF	TGTGCCACCAGCAGAGATCCGAGCTCCTACGAGCAGTACTTC
once	TRBD1	TRBV7-3	TRBJ1-2	CASSSDLGTGGRGYTF	TGTGCCAGCAGCTCAGACCTCGGGACAGGCGGACGTGGCTACACCTTC
NA	NA	TRBV6-1	TRBJ2-7	CASSERQGITYEQYF	TGTGCCAGCAGTGAAAGGCAGGGGATCACCTACGAGCAGTACTTC
NA	NA	TRBV18	TRBJ2-1	CASSPPNALLSSEQFF	TGTGCCAGCTCACCGCCAAACGCATTACTTAGTAGTGAGCAGTTCTTC
NA	NA	TRBV7-8	TRBJ2-2	CASSLQFGGELFF	TGTGCCAGCAGCTTACAGTTCGGCGGGGAGCTGTTTTTT
NA	TRBD1	TRBV7-2	TRBJ1-1	CASRLTGAPTEAFF	TGTGCCAGCAGGCTAACAGGGGCTCCGACTGAAGCTTTCTTT
NA	NA	TRBV6-6	TRBJ1-5	CASIGAQKNQPQHF	TGTGCCAGCATAGGAGCTCAAAAGAATCAGCCCCAGCATTTT
NA	NA	TRBV7-2	TRBJ2-7	CASSTKGGTYEQYF	TGTGCCAGCAGCACAAAAGGGGGAACTTACGAGCAGTACTTC
NA	NA	TRBV4-3	TRBJ2-2	CASSQTDRRTGELFF	TGCGCCAGCAGCCAAACGGACCGAAGGACCGGGGAGCTGTTTTTT
once	NA	TRBV7-8	TRBJ2-1	CASSLGRRDNEQFF	TGTGCCAGCAGCTTAGGTCGCAGGGACAATGAGCAGTTCTTC
NA	NA	TRBV4-2	TRBJ2-7	CASSQDVGEQYF	TGTGCCAGCAGCCAAGACGTGGGCGAGCAGTACTTC
NA	NA	TRBV7-9	TRBJ2-5	CASSFDTYQETQYF	TGTGCCAGCAGCTTTGACACGTACCAAGAGACCCAGTACTTC
once	NA	TRBV14	TRBJ2-3	CASSQGAGRGPDTQYF	TGTGCCAGCAGCCAAGGGGCTGGCAGGGGCCCAGATACGCAGTATTTT
NA	TRBD2	TRBV6-5	TRBJ2-7	CASSYDLTSGYEQYF	TGTGCCAGCAGCTACGATCTTACTAGCGGCTACGAGCAGTACTTC
NA	TRBD2	TRBV4-2	TRBJ2-2	CASSQDPLWGGGELFF	TGTGCCAGCAGCCAAGATCCCCTCTGGGGGGGCGGGGAGCTGTTTTTT
NA	NA	TRBV5-1	TRBJ2-7	CASSSSSYEQYF	TGTGCCAGCAGCTCTAGCTCCTACGAGCAGTACTTC
NA	TRBD1	TRBV19	TRBJ2-7	CASSGQGLTYEQYF	TGTGCCAGTAGTGGACAGGGACTGACCTACGAGCAGTACTTC
NA	TRBD2	TRBV28	TRBJ2-7	CASSRGGAAYEQYF	TGTGCCAGCAGCCGCGGGGGGGCGGCCTACGAGCAGTACTTC
NA	NA	TRBV9	TRBJ2-1	CASSGGFLSGNEQFF	TGTGCCAGCAGCGGGGGCTTCCTATCAGGCAATGAGCAGTTCTTC
NA	TRBD2	TRBV7-2	TRBJ2-1	CASSLLAGRGDEQFF	TGTGCCAGCAGCCTGCTAGCGGGTAGAGGGGATGAGCAGTTCTTC
NA	NA	TRBV11-2	TRBJ2-7	CASSLGVSRGAPSSYEQYF	TGTGCCAGCAGCTTAGGAGTTTCCAGGGGCGCACCAAGCTCCTACGAGCAGTACTTC
NA	TRBD2	TRBV29-1	TRBJ2-1	CSVARTSGTYNEQFF	TGCAGCGTGGCCCGGACTAGCGGGACGTACAATGAGCAGTTCTTC
once	NA	TRBV7-2	TRBJ2-3	CASSLQGTASTDTQYF	TGTGCCAGCAGCTTACAGGGGACTGCCAGCACAGATACGCAGTATTTT
few	NA	TRBV19	TRBJ2-1	CASSTGTHSYNEQFF	TGTGCCAGTAGTACCGGCACTCACTCCTACAATGAGCAGTTCTTC
NA	TRBD2	TRBV18	TRBJ2-5	CASSPGLAGGPQKTQYF	TGTGCCAGCTCACCAGGACTAGCGGGAGGGCCTCAGAAGACCCAGTACTTC
NA	NA	TRBV6-5	TRBJ2-5	CASSWTGSVTETQYF	TGTGCCAGCAGCTGGACGGGATCAGTTACGGAGACCCAGTACTTC
once	NA	TRBV16	TRBJ1-5	CASSQSASYQPQHF	TGTGCCAGCAGCCAATCGGCCAGTTATCAGCCCCAGCATTTT
NA	NA	TRBV6-6	TRBJ2-2	CAGSYRRRTNTGELFF	TGTGCCGGCAGTTACCGCCGCCGGACGAACACCGGGGAGCTGTTTTTT
NA	NA	TRBV6-5	TRBJ1-4	CASSLVGSEKLFF	TGTGCCAGCAGTTTAGTTGGAAGCGAAAAACTGTTTTTT
NA	NA	TRBV18	TRBJ1-1	CASSPGAWNTEAFF	TGTGCCAGCTCACCAGGGGCGTGGAACACTGAAGCTTTCTTT
NA	NA	TRBV15	TRBJ2-1	CATSRVVMHEQFF	TGTGCCACCAGCAGAGTCGTGATGCATGAGCAGTTCTTC
NA	NA	TRBV7-2	TRBJ2-3	CASSLEGVTDTQYF	TGTGCCAGCAGCTTAGAGGGGGTCACAGATACGCAGTATTTT
NA	NA	TRBV6-5	TRBJ1-1	CASTRGTHTEAFF	TGTGCCAGCACCCGGGGGACCCACACTGAAGCTTTCTTT
NA	TRBD2	TRBV7-2	TRBJ2-7	CASSFGAGVQYEQYF	TGTGCCAGCAGCTTTGGAGCGGGAGTACAATACGAGCAGTACTTC
NA	NA	TRBV27	TRBJ2-5	CASSRNQETQYF	TGTGCCAGCAGTCGCAACCAAGAGACCCAGTACTTC
NA	NA	TRBV10-1	TRBJ2-7	CASSDRSSGQRYEQYF	TGCGCCAGCAGTGATCGATCCAGCGGGCAGCGCTACGAGCAGTACTTC
NA	NA	TRBV6-1	TRBJ2-3	CASSAEAASTDTQYF	TGTGCCAGCAGTGCGGAAGCGGCAAGCACAGATACGCAGTATTTT
NA	TRBD1	TRBV7-3	TRBJ1-1	CASSYGDRGAFF	TGTGCCAGCAGCTACGGCGACAGGGGTGCTTTCTTT
NA	NA	TRBV7-3	TRBJ2-3	CASSLVGTSTDTQYF	TGTGCCAGCAGCTTAGTCGGCACTTCCACAGATACGCAGTATTTT
NA	NA	TRBV7-8	TRBJ1-5	CASRGGLNQPQHF	TGTGCCAGCAGGGGGGGCCTGAATCAGCCCCAGCATTTT
NA	TRBD1	TRBV27	TRBJ2-1	CASSTGTDSWDEQFF	TGTGCCAGCAGCACCGGGACAGACTCTTGGGATGAGCAGTTCTTC
NA	NA	TRBV5-4	TRBJ2-7	CASSLKGLNYEQYF	TGTGCCAGCAGCCTAAAGGGACTTAACTACGAGCAGTACTTC
NA	NA	TRBV5-1	TRBJ1-4	CASSSGAEDEKLFF	TGCGCCAGCAGCTCCGGGGCAGAAGATGAAAAACTGTTTTTT
NA	TRBD2	TRBV5-5	TRBJ2-2	CASSLSTGGTGELFF	TGTGCCAGCAGCTTGTCGACGGGAGGGACCGGGGAGCTGTTTTTT
few	TRBD1	TRBV4-1	TRBJ2-7	CASSQETGGTYEQYF	TGCGCCAGCAGCCAAGAGACAGGGGGAACCTACGAGCAGTACTTC
NA	NA	TRBV28	TRBJ2-3	CASSLIGAGIDTQYF	TGTGCCAGCAGTTTAATTGGGGCAGGGATAGATACGCAGTATTTT
NA	NA	TRBV21-1	TRBJ2-7	CASSTLAGGPSEQYF	TGTGCCAGCAGCACCCTAGCGGGAGGGCCAAGCGAGCAGTACTTC
NA	NA	TRBV5-6	TRBJ2-7	CASSIDLTNSYEQYF	TGTGCCAGCAGCATAGACTTGACTAACTCCTACGAGCAGTACTTC
NA	NA	TRBV5-1	TRBJ2-5	CASSLVSQVQETQYF	TGCGCCAGCAGCTTGGTTAGTCAGGTCCAAGAGACCCAGTACTTC
NA	NA	TRBV19	TRBJ2-3	CARPEGPQADTQYF	TGTGCCAGACCGGAGGGCCCTCAAGCAGATACGCAGTATTTT
NA	NA	TRBV28	TRBJ2-7	CASSFPNSKWEQYF	TGTGCCAGCAGTTTCCCCAATTCGAAGTGGGAGCAGTACTTC
NA	NA	TRBV25-1	TRBJ1-1	CASTTPVAMAFF	TGTGCCAGCACCACTCCCGTTGCCATGGCTTTCTTT